This T cell receptor beta chain was found in a study of blood T cell repertoires in COVID-19. Study-wide context: The samples span acute and convalescent COVID-19 from the United States, Italy and Spain. In each case, the material was cDNA or gDNA derived from T cells, B-cell-depleted T cells, or PBMCs.

In the study's own analysis: Researchers report that nucleated cell counts were estimated from reference gene primer amplification. Here immunoSEQ multiplex PCR was the method, and the copy in TCRdb shows in-frame clones only, minus some. V, J and clone size were drawn from that table, and D and trimming were deduced from the DNA. This sample has 200,000 to 300,000 clones, with over 65% found just once. Trimming removed 5 bases from V and 2 bases from J; junction bases left unmatched: 10. CDR1 and CDR2 from the germline V gene are SEHNR and FQNEAQ (reference sequence). The CDR3 totals 16 residues. The sequenced sample consisted of peripheral blood. This clonotype was sampled from a woman of 80 years or more with acute or convalescent COVID-19. V gene TRBV7-9 combines with J gene TRBJ2-3; 7 bases align to TRBD1. CDR3 sequence: CASSPWDSGYTDTQYF. The CDR3 bases are TGTGCCAGCAGCCCGTGGGACAGTGGCTACACAGATACGCAGTATTTT.